This T cell receptor (beta chain) was recovered during a study of cytomegalovirus exposure and HLA in healthy donors. Study-wide findings and caveats: In a later analysis, a missense DCLRE1C variant was linked to TCR beta V- and J-gene trimming. Per published reports, the classifier diagnosed cytomegalovirus status with high specificity and sensitivity. In a later analysis, DRB1 alleles had the most associated TCRs; HLA-C alleles the fewest.

The PCR used 60 Vbeta and 13 Jbeta primers. TCRdb's table, derived via immunoSEQ multiplex PCR, lists solely in-frame clones and lacks some. The table records more than 45,000 clones, approximately 70% of them present only once. Note on this clone: Its cognate antigen is unknown.

This CDR3 is built from 13 residues. Trimming left V 3 bases short and J 7 bases short, with 11 bases between. The germline gives CDR1 SGHNT, CDR2 YYREEE (reference sequence). The chain links TRBV5-4 to TRBJ2-1; possibly TRBD2 for D (5 bases). Sequences were obtained from PBMCs. This TCR came from a woman in her sixties in good health and CMV-seropositive. CDR3 sequence (DNA): TGTGCCAGCAGCTGGGCCGGGAAAAATGAGCAGTTCTTC. Residues: CASSWAGKNEQFF. Full variable domain (outside the CDR3, taken from reference TRBV5-4 and TRBJ2-1): ETGVTQSPTHLIKTRGQQVTLRCSSQSGHNTVSWYQQALGQGPQFIFQYYREEENGRGNFPPRFSGLQFPNYSSELNVNALELDDSALYLCASSWAGKNEQFFGPGTRLTVL.